The clone carrying this T cell receptor (beta chain) was counted a single time. Its target is not known. Unique molecular identifiers were built into the TCR beta cDNA libraries. A single record per CDR3 protein comes from TCRdb applying MiXCR to the PCR reads. The sample carries fewer than 550,000 distinct CDR3 sequences, around 31% recorded once. These data belong to a study of post-analysis software for immune sequencing data. Study-wide results and caveats: Under F measure analysis, samples from one preparation batch co-clustered strongly. Five or six TRBV segments, including TRBV5-6, TRBV5-1 and TRBV20-1, were more frequent in patients than controls. Compared against controls, patients with multiple sclerosis displayed significantly lower normalized Chao1 diversity.

Per the germline V gene, CDR1 is MRHNA and CDR2 is SNTAGT. The CDR3 loop spans 13 amino acids. Losses at the gene ends were 8 bases for V and 6 bases for J; bases not matched to a gene: 6. The specimen sequenced was blood. This clonotype originated in a girl aged 2 to 17 with multiple sclerosis. The V gene is TRBV6-4, the J gene TRBJ1-5, with 8 bases aligning to TRBD1. The CDR3 region is CASGTGTSQPQHF. For the CDR3, the DNA is TGTGCCAGCGGGACAGGCACTTCTCAGCCCCAGCATTTT.